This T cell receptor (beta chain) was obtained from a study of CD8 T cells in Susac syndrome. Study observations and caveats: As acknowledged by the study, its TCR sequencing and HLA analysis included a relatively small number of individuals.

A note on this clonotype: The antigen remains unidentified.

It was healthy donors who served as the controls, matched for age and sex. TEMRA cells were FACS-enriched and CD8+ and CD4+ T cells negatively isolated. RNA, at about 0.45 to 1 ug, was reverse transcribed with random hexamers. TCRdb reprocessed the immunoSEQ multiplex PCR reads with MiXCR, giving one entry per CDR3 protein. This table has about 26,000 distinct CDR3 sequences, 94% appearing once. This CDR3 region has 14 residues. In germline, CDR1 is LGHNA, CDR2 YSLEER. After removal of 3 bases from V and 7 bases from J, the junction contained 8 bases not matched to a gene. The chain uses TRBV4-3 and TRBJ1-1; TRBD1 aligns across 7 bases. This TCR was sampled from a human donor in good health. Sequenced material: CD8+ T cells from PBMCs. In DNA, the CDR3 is TGCGCCAGCAGCCAGTATAAGGGGGCGGGTGAAGCTTTCTTT. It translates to CASSQYKGAGEAFF.